The entry below gives a single T cell receptor beta chain sequence along with its context. Indicated time point: after dendritic cell vaccination, including at tumor progression/relapse. Patients had residual fresh-frozen tumor tissue and more than two years of survival data. All glioblastoma patients lacked an isocitrate dehydrogenase mutation. The sample is drawn from a study of glioma-infiltrating T cells after dendritic cell vaccination. Study-level background: Glioblastoma patients came from Phase I and II dendritic cell vaccination trials.

The PCR used 60 V beta and 13 J beta primers. Method: immunoSEQ multiplex PCR; TCRdb's copy keeps in-frame clones and lacks some. The repertoire consists of more than 20,000 clones, with roughly 86% occurring once and the leading ten covering around 2.9%. The germline V gene has CDR1 LNHDA and CDR2 SQIVND (reference sequence). V dropped 6 bases and J dropped 2 bases, with 17 bases sitting between them. The CDR3 contains 17 residues. The source is a human donor with glioblastoma. This specimen consisted of blood, obtained after dendritic cell vaccination. The rearrangement uses TRBV19 and TRBJ2-6; maybe TRBD2 (7 bases). The CDR3 is CASSGGPGVTGANVLTF. The CDR3 bases are TGTGCCAGTAGCGGGGGGCCAGGGGTAACTGGGGCCAACGTCCTGACTTTC.